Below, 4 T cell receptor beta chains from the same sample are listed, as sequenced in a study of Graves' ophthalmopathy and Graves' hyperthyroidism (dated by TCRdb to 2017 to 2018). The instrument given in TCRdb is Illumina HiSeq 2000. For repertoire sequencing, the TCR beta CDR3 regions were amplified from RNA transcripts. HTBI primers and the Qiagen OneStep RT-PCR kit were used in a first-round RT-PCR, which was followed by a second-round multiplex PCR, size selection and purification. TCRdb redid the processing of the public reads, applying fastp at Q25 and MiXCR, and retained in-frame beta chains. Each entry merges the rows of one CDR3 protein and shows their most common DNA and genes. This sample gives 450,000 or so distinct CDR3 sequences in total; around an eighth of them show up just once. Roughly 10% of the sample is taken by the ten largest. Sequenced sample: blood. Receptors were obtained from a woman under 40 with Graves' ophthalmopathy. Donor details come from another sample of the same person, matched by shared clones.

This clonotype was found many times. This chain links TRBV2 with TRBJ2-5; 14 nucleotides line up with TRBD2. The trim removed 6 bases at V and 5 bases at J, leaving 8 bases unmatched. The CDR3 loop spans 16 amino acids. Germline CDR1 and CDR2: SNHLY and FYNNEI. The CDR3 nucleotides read TGTGCCAGCAGACTAGGACTAGCGGGGGGCCTGGAGACCCAGTACTTC. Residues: CASRLGLAGGLETQYF.

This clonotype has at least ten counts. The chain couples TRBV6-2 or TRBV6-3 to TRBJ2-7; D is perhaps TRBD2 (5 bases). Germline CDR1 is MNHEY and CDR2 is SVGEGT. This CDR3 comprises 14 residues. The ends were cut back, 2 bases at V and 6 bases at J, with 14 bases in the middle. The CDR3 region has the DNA TGTGCCAGCAGTTACACCCGACACCGGGGCGAGCAGTACTTC. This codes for CASSYTRHRGEQYF.

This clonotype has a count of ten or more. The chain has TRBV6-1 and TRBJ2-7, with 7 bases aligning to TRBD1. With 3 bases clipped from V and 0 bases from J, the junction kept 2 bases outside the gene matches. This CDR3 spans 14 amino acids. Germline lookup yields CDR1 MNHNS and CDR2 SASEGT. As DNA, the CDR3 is TGTGCCAGCAGTGAGGACAGGTTCTCCTACGAGCAGTACTTC. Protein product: CASSEDRFSYEQYF.

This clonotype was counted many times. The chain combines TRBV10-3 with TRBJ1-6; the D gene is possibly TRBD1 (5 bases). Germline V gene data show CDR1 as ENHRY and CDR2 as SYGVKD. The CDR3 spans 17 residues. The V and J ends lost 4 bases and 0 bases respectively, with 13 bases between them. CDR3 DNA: TGTGCCATCAGTGGAGGGCAGGGTCTCTCCTATAATTCACCCCTCCACTTT. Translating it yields CAISGGQGLSYNSPLHF.